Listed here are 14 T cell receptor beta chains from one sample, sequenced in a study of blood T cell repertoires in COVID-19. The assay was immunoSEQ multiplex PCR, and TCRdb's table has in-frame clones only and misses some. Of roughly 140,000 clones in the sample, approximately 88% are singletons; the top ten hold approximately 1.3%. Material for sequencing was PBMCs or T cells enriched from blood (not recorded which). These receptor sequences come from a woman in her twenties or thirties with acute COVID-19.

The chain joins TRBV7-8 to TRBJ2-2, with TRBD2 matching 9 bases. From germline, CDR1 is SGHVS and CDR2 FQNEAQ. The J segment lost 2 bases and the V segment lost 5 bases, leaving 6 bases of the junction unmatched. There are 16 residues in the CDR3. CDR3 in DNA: TGTGCCAGCAGCCCGGCAGCGGGAGGTAACACCGGGGAGCTGTTTTTT. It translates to CASSPAAGGNTGELFF.

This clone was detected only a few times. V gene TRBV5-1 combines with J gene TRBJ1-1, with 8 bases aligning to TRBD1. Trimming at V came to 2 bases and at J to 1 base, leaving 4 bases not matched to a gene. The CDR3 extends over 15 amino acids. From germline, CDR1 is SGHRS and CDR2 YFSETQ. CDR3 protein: CASSFGQGTNTEAFF. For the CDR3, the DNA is TGCGCCAGCAGCTTCGGACAGGGAACGAACACTGAAGCTTTCTTT.

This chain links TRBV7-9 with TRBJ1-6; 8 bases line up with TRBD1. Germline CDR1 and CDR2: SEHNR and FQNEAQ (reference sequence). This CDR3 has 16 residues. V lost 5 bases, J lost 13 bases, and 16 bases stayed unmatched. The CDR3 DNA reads TGTGCCAGCAGCCGCCGGACAGGGAGGGACCAATGGCCCCTCCACTTT. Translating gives CASSRRTGRDQWPLHF.

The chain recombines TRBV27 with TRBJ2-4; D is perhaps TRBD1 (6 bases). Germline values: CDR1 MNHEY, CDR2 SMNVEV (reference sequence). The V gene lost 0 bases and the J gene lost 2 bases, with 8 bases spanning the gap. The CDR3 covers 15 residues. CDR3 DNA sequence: TGTGCCAGCAGTTTATCCCAGGGGCCCAAAAACATTCAGTACTTC. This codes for CASSLSQGPKNIQYF.

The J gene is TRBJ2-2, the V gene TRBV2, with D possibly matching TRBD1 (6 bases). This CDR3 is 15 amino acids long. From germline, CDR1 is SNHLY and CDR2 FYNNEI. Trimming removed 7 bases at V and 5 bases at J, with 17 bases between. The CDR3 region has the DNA TGTGCCAGCACATGGGACACGGCAGATACCGGGGAGCTGTTTTTT. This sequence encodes CASTWDTADTGELFF. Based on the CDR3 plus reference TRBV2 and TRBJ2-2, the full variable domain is EPEVTQTPSHQVTQMGQEVILRCVPISNHLYFYWYRQILGQKVEFLVSFYNNEISEKSEIFDDQFSVERPDGSNFTLKIRSTKLEDSAMYFCASTWDTADTGELFFGEGSRLTVL.

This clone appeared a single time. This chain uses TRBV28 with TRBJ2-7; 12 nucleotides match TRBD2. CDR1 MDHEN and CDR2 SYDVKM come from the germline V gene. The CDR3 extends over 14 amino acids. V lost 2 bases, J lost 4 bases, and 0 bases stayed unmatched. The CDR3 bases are TGTGCCAGCAGTTTACTAGCGGGAGGGTACGAGCAGTACTTC. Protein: CASSLLAGGYEQYF.

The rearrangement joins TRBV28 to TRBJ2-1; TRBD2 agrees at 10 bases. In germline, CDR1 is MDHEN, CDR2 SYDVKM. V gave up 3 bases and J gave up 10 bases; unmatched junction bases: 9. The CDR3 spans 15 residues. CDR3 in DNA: TGTGCCAGCAGTTTTTCACTAGCGGGATTAGGGGAGCAGTTCTTC. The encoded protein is CASSFSLAGLGEQFF. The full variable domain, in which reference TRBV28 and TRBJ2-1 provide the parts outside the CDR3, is DVKVTQSSRYLVKRTGEKVFLECVQDMDHENMFWYRQDPGLGLRLIYFSYDVKMKEKGDIPEGYSVSREKKERFSLILESASTNQTSMYLCASSFSLAGLGEQFFGPGTRLTVL.

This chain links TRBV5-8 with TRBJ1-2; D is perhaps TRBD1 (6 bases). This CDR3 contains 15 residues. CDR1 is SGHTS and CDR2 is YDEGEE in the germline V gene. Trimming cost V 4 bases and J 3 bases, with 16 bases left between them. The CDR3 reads CASSRTGSQDYGYTF. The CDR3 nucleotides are TGTGCCAGCAGCCGAACAGGGTCCCAGGACTATGGCTACACCTTC. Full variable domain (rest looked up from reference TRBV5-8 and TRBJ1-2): EAGVTQSPTHLIKTRGQQATLRCSPISGHTSVYWYQQALGLGLQFLLWYDEGEERNRGNFPPRFSGRQFPNYSSELNVNALELEDSALYLCASSRTGSQDYGYTFGSGTRLTVV.

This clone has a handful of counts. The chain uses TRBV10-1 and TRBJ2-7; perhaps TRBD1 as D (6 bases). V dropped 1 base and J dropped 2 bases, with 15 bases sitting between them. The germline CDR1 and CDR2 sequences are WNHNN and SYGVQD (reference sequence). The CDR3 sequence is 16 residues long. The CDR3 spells CASSEWDRRDTYEQYF. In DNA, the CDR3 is TGCGCCAGCAGTGAGTGGGACCGACGGGACACCTACGAGCAGTACTTC.

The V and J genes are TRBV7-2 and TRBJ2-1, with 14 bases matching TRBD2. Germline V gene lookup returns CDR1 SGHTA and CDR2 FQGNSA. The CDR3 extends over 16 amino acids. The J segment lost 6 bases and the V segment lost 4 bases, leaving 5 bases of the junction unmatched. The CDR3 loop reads CASSSPGLAGANEQFF. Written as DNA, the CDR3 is TGTGCCAGCAGCTCGCCGGGACTAGCGGGAGCCAATGAGCAGTTCTTC. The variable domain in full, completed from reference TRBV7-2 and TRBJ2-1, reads GAGVSQSPSNKVTEKGKDVELRCDPISGHTALYWYRQSLGQGLEFLIYFQGNSAPDKSGLPSDRFSAERTGGSVSTLTIQRTQQEDSAVYLCASSSPGLAGANEQFFGPGTRLTVL.

The CDR3 sequence: CASRSSFGGSSYEQYF. DNA of the CDR3: TGTGCCAGCAGATCTTCTTTCGGCGGGAGCTCCTACGAGCAGTACTTC. V is TRBV27 and J is TRBJ2-7; 7 bases map to TRBD2. V was clipped by 6 bases and J by 0 bases; unmatched bases: 11. The CDR3 totals 16 residues. In germline, CDR1 is MNHEY, CDR2 SMNVEV (reference sequence).

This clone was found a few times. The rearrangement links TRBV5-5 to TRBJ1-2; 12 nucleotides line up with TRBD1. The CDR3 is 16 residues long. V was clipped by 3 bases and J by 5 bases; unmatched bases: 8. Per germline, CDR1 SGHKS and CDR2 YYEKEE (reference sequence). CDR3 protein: CASSSGQGASGYGYTF. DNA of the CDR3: TGTGCCAGCAGCTCGGGACAGGGGGCGTCAGGTTATGGCTACACCTTC. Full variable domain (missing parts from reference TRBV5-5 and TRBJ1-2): DAGVTQSPTHLIKTRGQQVTLRCSPISGHKSVSWYQQVLGQGPQFIFQYYEKEERGRGNFPDRFSARQFPNYSSELNVNALLLGDSALYLCASSSGQGASGYGYTFGSGTRLTVV.

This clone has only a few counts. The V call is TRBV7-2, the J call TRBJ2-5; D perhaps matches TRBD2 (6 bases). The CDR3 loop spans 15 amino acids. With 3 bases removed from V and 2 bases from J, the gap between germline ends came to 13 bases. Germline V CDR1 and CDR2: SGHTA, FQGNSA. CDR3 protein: CASSFHQGGQETQYF. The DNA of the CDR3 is TGTGCCAGCAGCTTCCACCAGGGAGGTCAAGAGACCCAGTACTTC.

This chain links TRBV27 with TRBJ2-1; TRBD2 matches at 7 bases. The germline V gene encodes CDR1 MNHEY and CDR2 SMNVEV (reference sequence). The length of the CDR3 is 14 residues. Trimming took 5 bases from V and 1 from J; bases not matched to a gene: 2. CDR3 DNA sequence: TGTGCCAGCAGTGTCGGGGGGTCCTACAATGAGCAGTTCTTC. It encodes CASSVGGSYNEQFF.